The 17 T cell receptor beta chains presented below share a single source sample, sequenced in a study of sequential checkpoint blockade in melanoma (dated by TCRdb to the late 2010s). The sample's treatment or condition label, in plain terms: randomized to nivolumab then ipilimumab (arm A) or the reverse (arm B). The library was generated by the immunoSEQ multiplex PCR assay. TCRdb re-hosts the immuneACCESS table, in-frame sequences only. Its copies lack some clones; in the studies checked, an unresolved V gene accounts for under half of them, and the cause for the rest is not known. Present in this sample are 850 to 950 clones, approximately 24% of which were seen just once. The ten largest clones represent roughly 9.4% of the sample. This specimen was tumor tissue (inferred from file names), taken from a patient given nivolumab and ipilimumab in sequence. These receptors originate from a human donor with melanoma.

This clone was counted between two and nine times. This chain connects TRBV6-8 to TRBJ2-2; 7 nucleotides agree with TRBD2. The CDR3 consists of 17 residues. The V and J ends lost 6 bases and 4 bases, in that order; junction bases with no gene match: 14. Germline assignment: CDR1 MNHGY and CDR2 SAAAGT. The CDR3 protein is CASRGLRRREGTGELFF. The CDR3 DNA sequence: TGTGCCAGCAGAGGCCTACGGAGGAGGGAGGGCACCGGGGAGCTGTTTTTT.

The chain joins TRBV10-2 to TRBJ2-1, with D perhaps being TRBD1 or TRBD2 (6 bases each). This CDR3 spans 15 amino acids. Germline CDR1 and CDR2: WSHSY and SAAADI. Trimming removed 0 bases at V and 3 bases at J, with 9 bases between. In DNA form, the CDR3 reads TGCGCCAGCAGTGAGTCTCGGGGGCTCTACAATGAGCAGTTCTTC. Translating it yields CASSESRGLYNEQFF.

This clone is medium-sized in the sample. V gene TRBV11-3 combines with J gene TRBJ2-3, with 12 nucleotides matching TRBD2. The V gene's germline CDR1 is SGHNT and CDR2 YENEEA. The CDR3 contains 16 residues. J was trimmed by 0 bases and V by 4 bases; bases with no gene match: 2. CDR3: CASSSGLAGSTDTQYF. In DNA form, the CDR3 reads TGTGCCAGCAGCTCGGGACTAGCGGGTAGCACAGATACGCAGTATTTT.

In its sample, this clone ranks as medium-sized. This chain links TRBV11-3 with TRBJ2-2; TRBD1 agrees at 8 bases. CDR3 length: 14 residues. V was pared by 3 bases and J by 7 bases, with 4 bases of the junction left unmatched. Germline-derived CDR1 and CDR2 are SGHNT and YENEEA. The CDR3 DNA reads TGTGCCAGCAGCTTCAGACAGGGGAACGGGGAGCTGTTTTTT. This encodes CASSFRQGNGELFF.

By frequency in the sample, this clone is medium-sized (0.01 to 0.1%). V is TRBV4-1 and J is TRBJ1-6; D is perhaps TRBD1 (5 bases). Deletions cut 1 base from V and 1 base from J, with 5 bases between. The CDR3 is made up of 15 amino acids. Germline loops: CDR1 MGHRA, CDR2 YSYEKL. The CDR3: CASSQAGSYNSPLHF. The CDR3 nucleotides are TGCGCCAGCAGCCAAGCAGGGTCCTATAATTCACCCCTCCACTTT.

The gene calls are TRBV30 and TRBJ2-1; 15 bases map to TRBD2. Looked up from germline, CDR1 is GTSNPN and CDR2 is SVGIG (reference sequence). The V gene end was trimmed by 3 bases and the J gene end by 7 bases; junction bases not matched to a gene: 4. The CDR3 is 15 residues long. In DNA form, the CDR3 reads TGTGCCTGGAGGACCGGGACTAGCGGGAGGAATGAGCAGTTCTTC. Its translation: CAWRTGTSGRNEQFF.

The chain employs TRBV6-1 and TRBJ1-4; 10 nucleotides line up with TRBD1. V lost 0 bases, J lost 7 bases, and 2 bases stayed unmatched. The V gene's germline CDR1 is MNHNS and CDR2 SASEGT. This CDR3 contains 15 residues. The CDR3 region has the DNA TGTGCCAGCAGTGAAGCGACAGGGGGCGGTGAAAAACTGTTTTTT. The encoded protein is CASSEATGGGEKLFF.

This rearrangement joins TRBV5-1 to TRBJ2-2; D is possibly TRBD1 (6 bases). There are 15 residues in the CDR3. Germline assignment: CDR1 SGHRS and CDR2 YFSETQ. The germline V and J ends were trimmed by 2 bases and 3 bases, with 11 bases remaining between them. In DNA, the CDR3 is TGCGCCAGCAGCTTACTACAGGGAGACACCGGGGAGCTGTTTTTT. The encoded protein is CASSLLQGDTGELFF.

The V call is TRBV6-8, the J call TRBJ2-2; weak D call: TRBD1 (6 bases). Looked up from germline, CDR1 is MNHGY and CDR2 is SAAAGT. Trimming pared 3 bases from V and 1 base from J, leaving 9 bases between. The CDR3 covers 15 residues. The CDR3 protein is CASSYRGGNTGELFF. The CDR3 coding sequence is TGTGCCAGCAGTTATCGAGGGGGGAACACCGGGGAGCTGTTTTTT.

The gene calls are TRBV5-1 and TRBJ2-5; 10 bases line up with TRBD2. With V trimmed by 4 bases and J by 5 bases, 20 bases remained unmatched. The CDR3 sequence is 19 residues long. Germline values: CDR1 SGHRS, CDR2 YFSETQ. This CDR3 is CASSPYRAGLAGVGETQYF. CDR3 nucleotides: TGCGCCAGCAGCCCTTACCGAGCGGGGCTAGCGGGAGTTGGGGAGACCCAGTACTTC.

This clone came up once. This chain uses TRBV19 with TRBJ1-2; no clear D. V was pared by 3 bases and J by 8 bases, with 19 bases between. CDR1 is LNHDA, CDR2 SQIVND, per germline (reference sequence). The CDR3 extends over 15 amino acids. In nucleotides, the CDR3 is TGTGCCAGTAGTATCCCTATTGATGGGCCGGTGGGCTACACCTTC. This encodes CASSIPIDGPVGYTF.

A few counts support this clone. The rearrangement uses TRBV6-8 and TRBJ1-2; tentatively, D is TRBD1 (6 bases). Trimming shortened V by 2 bases and J by 5 bases, and 24 bases separated the two germline ends. This CDR3 is built from 18 residues. The germline gives CDR1 MNHGY, CDR2 SAAAGT. The CDR3 region has the DNA TGTGCCAGCAGTTACACTTCCCCCGCGGAGGGGGTTTTGTATGGCTACACCTTC. Encoded protein: CASSYTSPAEGVLYGYTF.

The table lists this clone with a few counts. V gene TRBV6-8 combines with J gene TRBJ2-7, with TRBD2 matching over 11 bases. The CDR3 spans 15 residues. J gave up 1 base and V 4 bases, and 3 bases lay outside the gene matches. Germline V gene sequence: CDR1 MNHGY, CDR2 SAAAGT. Written as DNA, the CDR3 is TGTGCCAGCAGTTCTACTAGCGGGAGTTCCTACGAGCAGTACTTC. This gives the protein CASSSTSGSSYEQYF.

This clone is large by share. The chain couples TRBV9 to TRBJ1-2, with D perhaps matching TRBD1 (6 bases). The CDR3 contains 14 residues. V shed 6 bases and J shed 2 bases, with 14 bases lying between them. Germline V CDR1 and CDR2: SGDLS, YYNGEE. CDR3 DNA: TGTGCCAGCACCCGAGGGGACACAAACTATGGCTACACCTTC. Its translation: CASTRGDTNYGYTF.

The V call is TRBV19, the J call TRBJ2-1; 9 positions match TRBD2. CDR1 is LNHDA, CDR2 SQIVND, per germline (reference sequence). This CDR3 has 16 residues. Trimming removed 7 bases from V and 8 bases from J; junction bases left unmatched: 15. The CDR3 bases are TGTGCCAGTACCAAACCGAGCGGGAGGTTTTGGGATGAGCAGTTCTTC. Translating gives CASTKPSGRFWDEQFF.

The chain carries TRBV6-8 and TRBJ1-6; tentatively, D is TRBD1 (5 bases). V was pared by 6 bases and J by 5 bases, with 11 bases between. The germline V gene has CDR1 MNHGY and CDR2 SAAAGT. The CDR3 has 14 amino acids. CDR3 sequence: CASSQGGDNSPLHF. The DNA for the CDR3 is TGTGCCAGCAGCCAAGGAGGGGATAATTCACCCCTCCACTTT.

This clone showed up just a few times. V gene TRBV6-8 combines with J gene TRBJ2-7, with TRBD2 as a possible D gene (6 bases). The germline CDR1 and CDR2 sequences are MNHGY and SAAAGT. This CDR3 is built from 13 residues. Trimming pared 1 base from V and 3 bases from J, leaving 7 bases between. The CDR3 reads CASSYWEVYEQYF. In nucleotides, the CDR3 is TGTGCCAGCAGTTACTGGGAGGTCTACGAGCAGTACTTC.